The text below deals with one TCR beta chain. Other nucleotide sequences in the sample specify the same CDR3. Germline V gene sequence: CDR1 SGHRS, CDR2 YFSETQ. Trimming took off 0 bases at V and 4 bases at J, with 10 bases between the two ends. This CDR3 is built from 14 residues. The data are from a study of blood T cell repertoires in COVID-19. Overall study: Some COVID-19 samples were acute and others convalescent; all came from the United States, Italy and Spain. In each case, the material was cDNA or gDNA derived from T cells, B-cell-depleted T cells, or PBMCs.

Per the study methods: Amplification of reference gene primers provided the estimated nucleated cell counts. Clones were sequenced by immunoSEQ multiplex PCR, and TCRdb holds only the in-frame ones, with some missing. The D gene and trimming were derived from the DNA, and the V and J assignments and clone size from that table. The sample shows about 260,000 clones, around 87% of them seen only once. Sequenced input: peripheral blood. V is TRBV5-1 and J is TRBJ2-5; tentative D call: TRBD1 (5 bases). The sequence came from a woman between 35 and 50 years old who had recovered from COVID-19. CDR3 bases: TGCGCCAGCAGCTTGGGGCAGGGTGGAGAGACCCAGTACTTC. This sequence encodes CASSLGQGGETQYF.